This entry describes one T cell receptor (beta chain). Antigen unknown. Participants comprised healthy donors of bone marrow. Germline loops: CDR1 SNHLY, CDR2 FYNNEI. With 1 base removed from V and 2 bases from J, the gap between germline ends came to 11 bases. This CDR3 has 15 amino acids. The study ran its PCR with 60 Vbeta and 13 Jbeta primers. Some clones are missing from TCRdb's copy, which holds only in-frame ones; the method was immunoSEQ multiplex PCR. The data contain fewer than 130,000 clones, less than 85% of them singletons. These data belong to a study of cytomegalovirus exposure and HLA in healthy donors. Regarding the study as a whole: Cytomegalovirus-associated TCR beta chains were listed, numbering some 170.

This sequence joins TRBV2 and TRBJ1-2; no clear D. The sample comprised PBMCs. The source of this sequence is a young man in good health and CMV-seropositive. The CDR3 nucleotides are TGTGCCAGCAGTGAAGACGGGTTTGGGAACTATGGCTACACCTTC. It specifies CASSEDGFGNYGYTF. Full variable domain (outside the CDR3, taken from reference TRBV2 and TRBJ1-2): EPEVTQTPSHQVTQMGQEVILRCVPISNHLYFYWYRQILGQKVEFLVSFYNNEISEKSEIFDDQFSVERPDGSNFTLKIRSTKLEDSAMYFCASSEDGFGNYGYTFGSGTRLTVV.